The source of this T cell receptor beta chain is a study of T cell repertoires in cytomegalovirus infection (dated by TCRdb to 2018 to 2020). The study in broad terms: The HLA type of each donor mattered for the analysis, because public TCR beta signatures pointed to carriage of CMV infection along with the matching HLA type. Study-level results and caveats: Carriers of CMV infection plus the relevant HLA type were discriminated by the cumulative frequency of public TCR beta family members in the study cohort and in an independent roughly 340-donor cohort. The ex vivo response was dominated by HLA-C-restricted CMV-specific TCR beta clonotypes, which also provided the single most frequent clonotype in two of eight donors.

V has 6 bases trimmed and J has 5 bases trimmed; junction bases matching no gene number 7. The cysteine opens and the phenylalanine closes a CDR3 of 15 amino acids. Only CDR3 DNA is held: 45 bases, read in frame from base 1. CDR1 and CDR2 are drawn from the germline V gene: SGHTA, FQGNSA. This clonotype was recorded at least ten times. Its antigen is not yet known. Per-nucleotide qualities are absent, and no much larger clonotype sits a single base away. The listed sequencing device is Illumina HiSeq 1500. TCRdb reprocessing: public reads trimmed at Q25 with fastp, clones called with MiXCR, in-frame beta chains kept. Each CDR3 protein gets just one entry, which takes the most common genes and DNA from the rows behind it. The sample profile shows fewer than 400,000 distinct CDR3 sequences; around a sixth of them were found once. The biggest ten clones account for approximately 10% of the sample.

The sample consisted of PBMCs. This receptor chain uses TRBV7-2 and TRBJ1-2; 12 bases in the middle match TRBD1. This sequence originates from a human donor in good health (CMV status not recorded). Some clones in this sample may be carry-over from other donors' samples. This receptor has the CDR3 CASSPGTGGGYGYTF. The DNA sequence reads TGTGCCAGCAGTCCCGGGACAGGGGGCGGATATGGCTACACCTTC.